This T cell receptor beta chain was sequenced in a study of blood T cell repertoires in COVID-19. As for the study in general: Samples representing acute and convalescent COVID-19 were sourced from the United States, Italy and Spain. From T cells, B-cell-depleted T cells, or PBMCs came the material, which was cDNA or gDNA.

Original handling: Reference gene primer amplification yielded estimated nucleated cell counts. Sequencing used immunoSEQ multiplex PCR; TCRdb keeps in-frame clones, though not all of them. V, J and clone size were drawn from that table, and D and trimming were deduced from the DNA. In the table there are some 58,000 clones, 60% to 85% of which are singletons. The count of this clone is one. Germline V gives CDR1 SGHNT, CDR2 YENEEA. The CDR3 consists of 19 residues. V shed 1 base, J shed 0 bases, and the junction held 10 bases outside the gene matches. The sample consisted of peripheral blood. The source of this sequence is a human donor in a cohort sampled during active COVID-19. The J gene is TRBJ1-5, the V gene TRBV11-3, with 9 nucleotides matching TRBD1. For the CDR3, the DNA is TGTGCCAGCAGCTTAGCCTCAACAGGGGGCCCTTATAGCAATCAGCCCCAGCATTTT. Translating it yields CASSLASTGGPYSNQPQHF.